The rows below give T cell receptor beta chains drawn from one sample of a study of shared clonotypes between healthy human individuals. This table comes from immunoSEQ multiplex PCR, and its TCRdb copy is limited to in-frame clones, with some not included. The data contain 170,000 or so clones, approximately 61% of them singletons. Specimen: memory CD4+ T cells sorted from blood. The source of these receptors is a man aged 25 to 40 in good health. Both conserved end residues are part of each CDR3. The D gene is left open where the match is weak. The listing skips clone size in some rows; elsewhere it reads once, few, many or a size class.

size: .; J: TRBJ2-3; V: TRBV5-4; D: TRBD2; CDR3: CASRPSQGLAGADTQYF; DNA: TGTGCCAGCAGACCATCCCAAGGACTAGCGGGAGCAGATACGCAGTATTTT
size: many; J: TRBJ1-5; V: TRBV9; D: .; CDR3: CASSVQADSNQPQHF; DNA: TGTGCCAGCAGCGTTCAGGCTGATAGCAATCAGCCCCAGCATTTT
size: .; J: TRBJ2-1; V: TRBV5-1; D: .; CDR3: CASSLGPNRLGWDDNEQFF; DNA: TGCGCCAGCAGCTTGGGGCCTAACAGGTTAGGTTGGGATGACAATGAGCAGTTCTTC
size: .; J: TRBJ2-1; V: TRBV2; D: TRBD1; CDR3: CASTGTGVNEQFF; DNA: TGTGCCAGCACCGGGACAGGGGTAAATGAGCAGTTCTTC
size: .; J: TRBJ1-5; V: TRBV6-1; D: .; CDR3: CASSENPVEPQHF; DNA: TGTGCCAGCAGTGAAAACCCCGTGGAGCCCCAGCATTTT
size: .; J: TRBJ2-3; V: TRBV6-1; D: TRBD2; CDR3: CAGGVAGPYTDTQYF; DNA: TGTGCCGGGGGGGTAGCGGGACCATACACAGATACGCAGTATTTT
size: .; J: TRBJ2-7; V: TRBV5-1; D: .; CDR3: CASSPRSGEQYF; DNA: TGTGCCAGCAGCCCCCGGTCGGGGGAGCAGTACTTC
size: few; J: TRBJ2-1; V: TRBV5-4; D: TRBD2; CDR3: CASSYGLAGVNEQFF; DNA: TGTGCCAGCAGCTACGGACTAGCGGGAGTTAATGAGCAGTTCTTC
size: .; J: TRBJ1-2; V: TRBV28; D: TRBD1; CDR3: CASSTMGQGYGYTF; DNA: TGTGCCAGCAGCACTATGGGACAGGGCTATGGCTACACCTTC
size: few; J: TRBJ2-3; V: TRBV19; D: .; CDR3: CASSIAVRQRDTQYF; DNA: TGTGCCAGTAGTATAGCGGTCAGGCAGCGCGATACGCAGTATTTT
size: .; J: TRBJ2-7; V: TRBV9; D: TRBD2; CDR3: CASSPGGPIEQYF; DNA: TGTGCCAGCAGCCCGGGAGGGCCAATCGAGCAGTACTTC
size: .; J: TRBJ2-2; V: TRBV6-1; D: .; CDR3: CASRQGNTGELFF; DNA: TGTGCCAGCAGGCAGGGGAACACCGGGGAGCTGTTTTTT
size: .; J: TRBJ1-4; V: TRBV2; D: TRBD1; CDR3: CASSRQGRGNEKLFF; DNA: TGTGCCAGCAGTAGACAGGGACGGGGTAATGAAAAACTGTTTTTT
size: .; J: TRBJ1-1; V: TRBV29-1; D: .; CDR3: CSVVEMENTEAFF; DNA: TGCAGCGTTGTTGAAATGGAGAACACTGAAGCTTTCTTT
size: .; J: TRBJ1-2; V: TRBV7-6; D: .; CDR3: CASSLEGGTGRYTF; DNA: TGTGCCAGCAGCTTAGAGGGGGGCACTGGGAGATACACCTTC
size: .; J: TRBJ2-5; V: TRBV5-1; D: .; CDR3: CASSLGPGGYQETQYF; DNA: TGCGCCAGCAGCTTGGGGCCTGGCGGGTACCAAGAGACCCAGTACTTC
size: .; J: TRBJ1-5; V: TRBV4-3; D: .; CDR3: CASSLWVNQPQHF; DNA: TGCGCCAGCAGCCTGTGGGTTAATCAGCCCCAGCATTTT
size: .; J: TRBJ1-1; V: TRBV28; D: .; CDR3: CASSSGKVRAFF; DNA: TGTGCCAGCAGTTCGGGCAAGGTGAGAGCTTTCTTT
size: few; J: TRBJ2-1; V: TRBV7-3; D: .; CDR3: CASSTGLRQEQFF; DNA: TGTGCCAGCAGCACGGGACTCCGACAGGAGCAGTTCTTC
size: .; J: TRBJ1-2; V: TRBV9; D: .; CDR3: CASRILLWHLGGYTF; DNA: TGTGCCAGCAGGATACTTCTCTGGCACCTTGGGGGCTACACCTTC
size: .; J: TRBJ2-7; V: TRBV6-1; D: .; CDR3: CASSLEAGPSYEQYF; DNA: TGTGCCAGCAGTCTCGAGGCCGGACCCTCCTACGAGCAGTACTTC
size: .; J: TRBJ2-6; V: TRBV9; D: TRBD2; CDR3: CASSVAGGDSGANVLTF; DNA: TGTGCCAGCAGCGTGGCGGGAGGGGACTCTGGGGCCAACGTCCTGACTTTC
size: .; J: TRBJ2-6; V: TRBV29-1; D: .; CDR3: CSVGDRSSSSGANVLTF; DNA: TGCAGCGTTGGTGACAGGTCGAGTTCCTCTGGGGCCAACGTCCTGACTTTC
size: once; J: TRBJ2-3; V: TRBV27; D: TRBD1; CDR3: CASSFGQGANTQYF; DNA: TGTGCCAGCAGTTTCGGACAGGGGGCGAATACGCAGTATTTT
size: .; J: TRBJ2-2; V: TRBV5-1; D: TRBD1; CDR3: CASSAGQGARTGELFF; DNA: TGCGCCAGCAGCGCGGGACAGGGGGCAAGGACCGGGGAGCTGTTTTTT
size: .; J: TRBJ2-5; V: TRBV4-3; D: TRBD2; CDR3: CASSQESAGGPGETQYF; DNA: TGCGCCAGCAGCCAAGAGTCGGCGGGAGGGCCCGGGGAGACCCAGTACTTC
size: .; J: TRBJ2-1; V: TRBV6-1; D: TRBD2; CDR3: CASSEGAGGWNEQFF; DNA: TGTGCCAGCAGTGAAGGTGCGGGAGGGTGGAATGAGCAGTTCTTC
size: once; J: TRBJ2-5; V: TRBV7-2; D: TRBD1; CDR3: CASSLGTGIRGTQYF; DNA: TGTGCCAGCAGCTTGGGGACAGGGATTCGCGGGACCCAGTACTTC
size: .; J: TRBJ2-2; V: TRBV4-2; D: TRBD2; CDR3: CASSPGLAGVGELFF; DNA: TGTGCCAGCAGCCCGGGACTAGCGGGAGTCGGGGAGCTGTTTTTT
size: .; J: TRBJ1-4; V: TRBV29-1; D: .; CDR3: CSVGRVEKLFF; DNA: TGCAGCGTTGGGAGGGTCGAAAAACTGTTTTTT
size: .; J: TRBJ2-2; V: TRBV18; D: .; CDR3: CASSPETNTGELFF; DNA: TGTGCCAGCTCACCGGAAACCAACACCGGGGAGCTGTTTTTT
size: .; J: TRBJ2-5; V: TRBV2; D: .; CDR3: CASRRDTQETQYF; DNA: TGTGCCAGCAGGCGGGACACCCAAGAGACCCAGTACTTC
size: .; J: TRBJ1-1; V: TRBV5-5; D: .; CDR3: CASSPTGSIEAFF; DNA: TGTGCCAGCAGCCCAACAGGGTCGATTGAAGCTTTCTTT
size: few; J: TRBJ2-7; V: TRBV6-5; D: TRBD1; CDR3: CASRGQIAYEQYF; DNA: TGTGCCAGCAGGGGACAGATTGCCTACGAGCAGTACTTC
size: .; J: TRBJ2-1; V: TRBV11-2; D: .; CDR3: CASSSQPHEQFF; DNA: TGTGCCAGCAGCTCCCAGCCGCATGAGCAGTTCTTC
size: .; J: TRBJ1-4; V: TRBV28; D: .; CDR3: CASSFDEKLFF; DNA: TGTGCCAGCAGTTTTGATGAAAAACTGTTTTTT
size: .; J: TRBJ2-7; V: TRBV10-3; D: .; CDR3: CAIMGASRSYEQYF; DNA: TGTGCCATCATGGGGGCGTCCCGCTCCTACGAGCAGTACTTC
size: .; J: TRBJ1-2; V: TRBV5-1; D: .; CDR3: CASSWEVGTPQRGYGYTF; DNA: TGCGCCAGCAGCTGGGAAGTAGGGACACCCCAAAGGGGATATGGCTACACCTTC
size: .; J: TRBJ2-7; V: TRBV5-1; D: .; CDR3: CASSLAWDGGDEQYF; DNA: TGCGCCAGCAGCTTGGCGTGGGACGGAGGAGACGAGCAGTACTTC
size: .; J: TRBJ2-5; V: TRBV5-1; D: TRBD2; CDR3: CASSELAEVRETQYF; DNA: TGCGCCAGCAGCGAACTAGCGGAAGTTAGGGAGACCCAGTACTTC
size: .; J: TRBJ2-3; V: TRBV10-1; D: .; CDR3: CASSGIHTDTQYF; DNA: TGCGCCAGCAGTGGAATCCACACAGATACGCAGTATTTT
size: few; J: TRBJ2-7; V: TRBV28; D: .; CDR3: CASSLTGGERGQYF; DNA: TGTGCCAGCAGCTTGACAGGAGGGGAAAGGGGGCAGTACTTC
size: .; J: TRBJ2-2; V: TRBV6-5; D: .; CDR3: CASRGEVSGELFF; DNA: TGTGCCAGTCGAGGGGAAGTTTCCGGGGAGCTGTTTTTT
size: once; J: TRBJ2-3; V: TRBV18; D: .; CDR3: CASSPLTRTGRGTDTQYF; DNA: TGTGCCAGCTCACCCTTAACCCGCACAGGGCGTGGCACAGATACGCAGTATTTT
size: .; J: TRBJ2-2; V: TRBV27; D: .; CDR3: CASRDTRLGGELFF; DNA: TGTGCCAGCAGGGATACTAGGTTAGGCGGGGAGCTGTTTTTT
size: .; J: TRBJ2-1; V: TRBV7-6; D: TRBD2; CDR3: CASSLAAGGPRNEQFF; DNA: TGTGCCAGCAGCTTAGCGGCGGGAGGGCCCCGGAATGAGCAGTTCTTC
size: .; J: TRBJ1-4; V: TRBV19; D: TRBD1; CDR3: CASQPRDRINEKLFF; DNA: TGTGCCAGTCAACCCCGGGACAGGATTAATGAAAAACTGTTTTTT
size: .; J: TRBJ1-3; V: TRBV9; D: .; CDR3: CASSVQSSGNTIYF; DNA: TGTGCCAGCAGCGTACAGTCTTCTGGAAACACCATATATTTT
size: once; J: TRBJ1-2; V: TRBV4-1; D: .; CDR3: CASSQSLGQAFYGYTF; DNA: TGCGCCAGCAGCCAATCCCTTGGTCAGGCCTTCTATGGCTACACCTTC
size: few; J: TRBJ2-1; V: TRBV28; D: TRBD2; CDR3: CASSPPGGVSYNEQFF; DNA: TGTGCCAGCAGTCCTCCCGGGGGGGTATCCTACAATGAGCAGTTCTTC
size: once; J: TRBJ1-1; V: TRBV30; D: .; CDR3: CAWSQEPEAFF; DNA: TGTGCCTGGAGCCAGGAGCCTGAAGCTTTCTTT